The sequence of this T cell receptor (beta chain) was determined in a study of blood T cell repertoires in COVID-19. Study in general: Samples of COVID-19 (acute and convalescent) were obtained from the United States, Italy and Spain.

The ends were cut back, 0 bases at V and 1 base at J, with 7 bases in the middle. The CDR3 is 14 amino acids. Germline V gives CDR1 LNHDA, CDR2 SQIVND (reference sequence). Clones were sequenced by immunoSEQ multiplex PCR, and TCRdb holds only the in-frame ones, with some missing. The sample shows over 30,000 clones, 85% to 90% of them seen only once. The specimen was peripheral blood. The chain has TRBV19 and TRBJ2-7, with D perhaps matching TRBD2 (5 bases). This clonotype originated in a man in his sixties or seventies with active COVID-19. The CDR3 protein is CASSIDGVSYEQYF. The CDR3 coding sequence is TGTGCCAGTAGTATAGACGGGGTTTCCTACGAGCAGTACTTC.